This T cell receptor beta chain appears in the sequencing data of a study of cytomegalovirus exposure and HLA in healthy donors. Trimming cost V 3 bases and J 13 bases, with 14 bases left between them. Germline CDR1 SGHTS, CDR2 YDEGEE. The CDR3 length is 12 residues. In the PCR, 60 Vbeta and 13 Jbeta primers were used. Assay used: immunoSEQ multiplex PCR; TCRdb lists only in-frame clones, some missing. The profile shows about 110,000 clones, about 74% of them singletons. This clone was seen just once. The TCR sequence derives from a female donor in good health and CMV-seropositive. The chain has TRBV5-8 and TRBJ2-1; D not resolved. The specimen was PBMCs. CDR3 sequence: CASSSHKDNQFF. CDR3 in DNA: TGTGCCAGCAGCTCCCATAAAGACAATCAGTTCTTC. Supplemented by reference TRBV5-8 and TRBJ2-1, the full variable domain reads EAGVTQSPTHLIKTRGQQATLRCSPISGHTSVYWYQQALGLGLQFLLWYDEGEERNRGNFPPRFSGRQFPNYSSELNVNALELEDSALYLCASSSHKDNQFFGPGTRLTVL.